The 10 T cell receptor beta chains presented below share a single source sample, sequenced in a study of shared clonotypes between healthy human individuals. Libraries were prepared by immunoSEQ multiplex PCR; TCRdb keeps only in-frame clonotypes and omits some of them. The sample holds about 870,000 clones, more than 85% seen once. Selected positively for CCR7 and CD45RO-negative, naive CD8 cells excluded terminally differentiated effector memory CD45RA+ cells. The sequenced sample was naive CD8+ T cells sorted from blood. These receptors originate from a man aged 25 to 40 in good health.

The rearrangement joins TRBV4-1 to TRBJ1-4; no definite D call. Trimming cost V 4 bases and J 7 bases, with 7 bases left between them. The length of the CDR3 is 12 residues. The germline gives CDR1 MGHRA, CDR2 YSYEKL. CDR3 sequence reads: CASSPEGEKLFF. The CDR3 DNA sequence: TGCGCCAGCAGCCCCGAGGGTGAAAAACTGTTTTTT.

This clone has just a few counts. The chain's CDR3 is CASSPGTADQPQHF. CDR3 DNA: TGTGCCAGCAGCCCCGGGACAGCGGATCAGCCCCAGCATTTT. The gene calls are TRBV9 and TRBJ1-5, with 7 bases lining up with TRBD1. The CDR3 sequence is 14 residues long. Losses at the gene ends were 4 bases for V and 5 bases for J; bases not matched to a gene: 6. Per germline, CDR1 SGDLS and CDR2 YYNGEE.

V gene TRBV28 combines with J gene TRBJ1-3; 8 bases line up with TRBD1. Trimming cost V 5 bases and J 8 bases; bases outside gene matches: 17. The V gene's germline CDR1 is MDHEN and CDR2 SYDVKM. The CDR3 runs 17 residues. The CDR3: CASSPTDRESHMDTIYF. In DNA form, the CDR3 reads TGTGCCAGCAGTCCCACGGACAGGGAGAGTCATATGGACACCATATATTTT.

V gene TRBV28 combines with J gene TRBJ1-5; 9 bases match TRBD1. Germline V lookup: CDR1 MDHEN, CDR2 SYDVKM. This CDR3 is 15 amino acids long. Trimming took 5 bases from V and 4 from J; bases not matched to a gene: 6. The CDR3 loop reads CASSVSGQGNQPQHF. CDR3 bases: TGTGCCAGCAGTGTATCGGGACAGGGAAATCAGCCCCAGCATTTT. Variable domain in full (rest from reference TRBV28 and TRBJ1-5): DVKVTQSSRYLVKRTGEKVFLECVQDMDHENMFWYRQDPGLGLRLIYFSYDVKMKEKGDIPEGYSVSREKKERFSLILESASTNQTSMYLCASSVSGQGNQPQHFGDGTRLSIL.

The V gene is TRBV30, the J gene TRBJ2-1, with 7 bases identical to TRBD1. The CDR3 has 14 amino acids. V gave up 3 bases and J gave up 0 bases; unmatched junction bases: 2. The germline CDR1 and CDR2 sequences are GTSNPN and SVGIG (reference sequence). Here the CDR3 DNA reads TGTGCCTGGAGCGCAGGGGGCTCCTACAATGAGCAGTTCTTC. Encoded protein: CAWSAGGSYNEQFF.

This clone was counted a few times. The chain couples TRBV15 to TRBJ1-4; the D is unclear. The length of the CDR3 is 14 residues. Germline V gene sequence: CDR1 LNHNV, CDR2 YYDKDF (reference sequence). V was trimmed by 4 bases and J by 0 bases, leaving 6 bases between them. This CDR3 is CATSTLATNEKLFF. As DNA, the CDR3 is TGTGCCACCAGCACGCTTGCAACTAATGAAAAACTGTTTTTT.

The chain has TRBV28 and TRBJ2-1; 7 bases are a match to TRBD2. V shed 10 bases and J 2 bases; nucleotides not matched to a gene: 11. Per germline, CDR1 MDHEN and CDR2 SYDVKM. The CDR3 sequence is 15 residues long. CDR3 in DNA: TGTGCCACCTCGGGGGGTGGCGACGCCTACAATGAGCAGTTCTTC. Protein: CATSGGGDAYNEQFF.

CDR3 loop: CASSFGLGYEQYF. CDR3 DNA: TGTGCCAGCAGCTTTGGTCTCGGCTACGAGCAGTACTTC. V is TRBV5-4 and J is TRBJ2-7; no definite D call. The germline V gene encodes CDR1 SGHNT and CDR2 YYREEE (reference sequence). The V end was cut by 2 bases, the J end by 3 bases, with 9 bases between. This CDR3 comprises 13 residues.

The gene calls are TRBV29-1 and TRBJ2-3; 7 bases agree with TRBD2. The CDR3 runs to 16 residues. J lost 7 bases, V lost 0 bases, and 13 bases had no gene match. Per germline, CDR1 SQVTM and CDR2 ANQGSEA. Here the CDR3 DNA reads TGCAGCGTTGAAGATGCCAGCGGGGAAGGCCTTAATACGCAGTATTTT. It is translated as CSVEDASGEGLNTQYF.

This clone occurred many times. This sample includes further DNA sequences coding for the same CDR3. The rearrangement joins TRBV7-9 to TRBJ2-2; D remains ambiguous. The CDR3 length is 14 residues. The V gene's germline CDR1 is SEHNR and CDR2 FQNEAQ (reference sequence). V was trimmed by 1 base and J by 2 bases, leaving 5 bases between them. The CDR3 nucleotides read TGTGCCAGCAGCTTAGTAGGAAACACCGGGGAGCTGTTTTTT. Encoded protein: CASSLVGNTGELFF. Using reference TRBV7-9 and TRBJ2-2 for the parts outside the CDR3, the full variable domain is DTGVSQNPRHKITKRGQNVTFRCDPISEHNRLYWYRQTLGQGPEFLTYFQNEAQLEKSRLLSDRFSAERPKGSFSTLEIQRTEQGDSAMYLCASSLVGNTGELFFGEGSRLTVL.